This TCR beta chain was recovered during a study of cytomegalovirus exposure and HLA in healthy donors. The study's findings and limits: Some TCR beta chains (roughly 160 of them) were listed as cytomegalovirus-associated. Among CMV-associated TCR beta chains, most appeared HLA-restricted in a later analysis.

While unrecorded immune exposures were likely, the donors were nominally healthy when sampled. PCR used 60 Vbeta primers and 13 Jbeta primers. This table comes from immunoSEQ multiplex PCR, and its TCRdb copy is limited to in-frame clones, with some not included. The sample carries some 150,000 clones, 60% to 80% recorded once. Concerning this clone: Antigen unknown.

The germline gives CDR1 SGHNT, CDR2 YYREEE (reference sequence). The CDR3 spans 16 residues. The V gene end was trimmed by 5 bases and the J gene end by 5 bases; junction bases not matched to a gene: 9. This receptor was identified in a male donor in good health and CMV-seronegative. The rearrangement uses TRBV5-4 and TRBJ2-5; 13 bases line up with TRBD2. Source material: PBMCs. CDR3 sequence reads: CASRSTGTSGAETQYF. The CDR3 DNA reads TGTGCCAGCAGGAGTACCGGGACTAGCGGGGCGGAGACCCAGTACTTC. Filled out from reference TRBV5-4 and TRBJ2-5, the complete variable domain reads ETGVTQSPTHLIKTRGQQVTLRCSSQSGHNTVSWYQQALGQGPQFIFQYYREEENGRGNFPPRFSGLQFPNYSSELNVNALELDDSALYLCASRSTGTSGAETQYFGPGTRLLVL.